This passage covers 14 T cell receptor beta chains from one sample sequenced in a study of T cells in Graves' hyperthyroidism and ophthalmopathy. The investigators amplified TCR beta CDR3 regions from RNA transcripts. First-round RT-PCR with HTBI primers amplified the TCR CDR3 region. TCRdb independently ran MiXCR on the multiplex PCR reads; one entry per CDR3 protein. The sample consists of roughly 350,000 distinct CDR3 sequences, 14% of them appearing once. The material sequenced was blood. The receptors were sampled from a woman in her 30s with Graves' hyperthyroidism.

The rearrangement joins TRBV6-2 or TRBV6-3 to TRBJ1-5; the D gene is possibly TRBD1 (5 bases). CDR3 size: 16 residues. Germline CDR1 and CDR2: MNHEY and SVGEGT. V lost 11 bases and J lost 3, with 23 bases in between. The CDR3 is CASNHWGSAVNQPQHF. DNA for the CDR3: TGTGCCTCCAATCATTGGGGCAGCGCCGTCAATCAGCCCCAGCATTTT.

This clonotype was counted only a few times. This chain uses TRBV7-9 with TRBJ1-1, with D perhaps TRBD1 (5 bases). This CDR3 has 14 residues. V lost 5 bases and J lost 3, with 13 bases in between. Germline lookup yields CDR1 SEHNR and CDR2 FQNEAQ (reference sequence). CDR3 protein: CASSLEMGHTEAFF. CDR3 in DNA: TGTGCCAGCAGCCTTGAGATGGGGCACACTGAAGCTTTCTTT.

This chain links TRBV7-2 with TRBJ2-7, with 9 bases matching TRBD2. V lost 5 bases, J lost 3 bases, and 11 bases stayed unmatched. The CDR3 consists of 16 residues. Germline CDR1 reads SGHTA; CDR2 reads FQGNSA. Here the CDR3 DNA reads TGTGCCAGCAGCCAGGGCGGGGGGGGACTCATCTACGAGCAGTACTTC. Its translation is CASSQGGGGLIYEQYF.

This clonotype was seen at least ten times. The rearrangement links TRBV28 to TRBJ2-1; 7 nucleotides match TRBD2. V gave up 3 bases and J gave up 0 bases; unmatched junction bases: 20. Germline CDR1 is MDHEN and CDR2 is SYDVKM. The length of the CDR3 is 21 residues. The CDR3 DNA sequence: TGTGCCAGCAGTTTTCCCCTTCACGGGACGGGAGGTCCGAGCTCCTACAATGAGCAGTTCTTC. This encodes CASSFPLHGTGGPSSYNEQFF.

J is TRBJ1-1 and V is TRBV11-1; tentative D call: TRBD1 (5 bases). The V and J ends lost 5 bases and 4 bases respectively, with 14 bases between them. The CDR3 consists of 14 residues. Germline lookup yields CDR1 SGHAT and CDR2 FQDESV (reference sequence). CDR3 coding DNA: TGTGCCAGCAGCCTCAGGGCGGGAAGCACTGAAGCTTTCTTT. It codes for CASSLRAGSTEAFF.

At least ten counts were recorded for this clonotype. The chain combines TRBV5-1 with TRBJ2-1; 10 bases are shared with TRBD1. There are 15 residues in the CDR3. CDR1 is SGHRS, CDR2 YFSETQ, per germline. Trimming took 4 bases from V and 1 from J; bases not matched to a gene: 2. The CDR3 region is CASSQGQGSYNEQFF. The DNA of the CDR3 is TGCGCCAGCAGCCAGGGACAGGGGTCCTACAATGAGCAGTTCTTC.

The chain carries TRBV19 and TRBJ1-4; TRBD1 agrees at 7 bases. The CDR3 has 11 amino acids. With V trimmed by 9 bases and J by 10 bases, 5 bases remained unmatched. The germline gives CDR1 LNHDA, CDR2 SQIVND (reference sequence). CDR3 in amino acids: CASGQVGKLFF. In nucleotides, the CDR3 is TGTGCCAGCGGACAGGTCGGAAAACTGTTTTTT.

The V and J genes are TRBV12-3 or TRBV12-4 and TRBJ2-1, with a tentative D call TRBD1 (5 bases). The CDR3 runs to 15 residues. V lost 6 bases, J lost 4 bases, and 16 bases lay in between. The CDR3: CASSLLQTAYNEQFF. In nucleotides, the CDR3 is TGTGCCAGCAGCCTGCTCCAGACAGCTTACAATGAGCAGTTCTTC.

This clonotype was picked up a small number of times. This sequence joins TRBV19 and TRBJ1-6; a weak D match, TRBD1 (5 bases). Trimming cost V 3 bases and J 10 bases, with 13 bases left between them. Germline CDR1 is LNHDA and CDR2 is SQIVND (reference sequence). The CDR3 covers 14 residues. Here the CDR3 DNA reads TGTGCCAGTAGTATGGACCTCGGGGCCTCACCCCTCCACTTT. Its translation is CASSMDLGASPLHF.

Many counts were recorded for this clonotype. The chain is built from TRBV2 and TRBJ1-4, with 8 bases matching TRBD1. Germline CDR1 and CDR2: SNHLY and FYNNEI. V lost 8 bases to trimming and J lost 0 bases; unmatched junction nucleotides: 5. The CDR3 sequence is 15 residues long. The CDR3 loop reads CASGTGATTNEKLFF. DNA for the CDR3: TGTGCCAGCGGGACAGGCGCGACAACTAATGAAAAACTGTTTTTT.

The sample holds many counts of this clonotype. V and J are TRBV28 and TRBJ1-1; 7 bases are a match to TRBD1. Trimming removed 10 bases from V and 0 bases from J; junction bases left unmatched: 8. The CDR3 contains 14 residues. The germline V gene encodes CDR1 MDHEN and CDR2 SYDVKM. CDR3 DNA sequence: TGTGCCACCGGGGACAGACCCATGAACACTGAAGCTTTCTTT. Protein: CATGDRPMNTEAFF. The full variable domain, completed using reference TRBV28 and TRBJ1-1, is DVKVTQSSRYLVKRTGEKVFLECVQDMDHENMFWYRQDPGLGLRLIYFSYDVKMKEKGDIPEGYSVSREKKERFSLILESASTNQTSMYLCATGDRPMNTEAFFGQGTRLTVV.

The chain links TRBV27 to TRBJ2-2, with TRBD1 identical over 7 bases. The CDR3 length is 15 residues. Germline trimming cut 4 bases from V and 6 bases from J; bases unmatched to any gene: 8. Germline V gene data show CDR1 as MNHEY and CDR2 as SMNVEV (reference sequence). Written as DNA, the CDR3 is TGTGCCAGCAGTTCTCGACGACAGGGAGCCGGGGAGCTGTTTTTT. Translation: CASSSRRQGAGELFF.

This clonotype was seen ten or more times. This sequence joins TRBV20-1 and TRBJ2-3, with D perhaps TRBD1 (5 bases). The V gene's germline CDR1 is DFQATT and CDR2 SNEGSKA (reference sequence). V gave up 4 bases and J gave up 6 bases, with 14 bases separating them. This CDR3 has 13 residues. CDR3 sequence (DNA): TGCAGTGCTACCCAATTGGGGCCCGATACGCAGTATTTT. This translates into CSATQLGPDTQYF.

This clonotype has just a few counts. The V and J genes are TRBV11-2 and TRBJ2-6; D is possibly TRBD2 (5 bases). CDR3 length equals 18 residues. Trimming shortened V by 0 bases and J by 0 bases, and 12 bases separated the two germline ends. CDR1 is SGHAT, CDR2 FQNNGV, per germline. CDR3 amino acids: CASSLEWAGPSGANVLTF. In DNA form, the CDR3 reads TGTGCCAGCAGCTTAGAGTGGGCGGGCCCCTCTGGGGCCAACGTCCTGACTTTC.